This paragraph reports one TCR beta chain. Its antigen is not identified. The CDR3 length is 16 residues. Per the germline V gene, CDR1 is LNHDA and CDR2 is SQIVND (reference sequence). Trimming took off 5 bases at V and 0 bases at J, with 11 bases between the two ends. This entry comes from a study of cytomegalovirus exposure and HLA in healthy donors. Study results and caveats: Among donors in an Asian-associated ancestry cluster, a later analysis reportedly found fewer N-insertions than the roughly 700-donor mean. A later analysis linked a missense variant in DCLRE1C to the trimming of TCR beta V and J genes. The presence/absence work took it that sequencing depth was about the same across donors.

Primers: 60 Vbeta forward and 13 Jbeta reverse. The protocol was immunoSEQ multiplex PCR, while the TCRdb copy is restricted to in-frame clones and leaves out a portion. The profile shows 83,000 or so clones, nearly 80% of them singletons. This clonotype originated in a female donor in good health and CMV-seronegative. The sample consisted of PBMCs. This rearrangement joins TRBV19 to TRBJ2-6; the D gene is possibly TRBD1 (6 bases). This chain's CDR3 is CASSATGSSGANVLTF. CDR3 nucleotide sequence: TGTGCCAGTAGTGCAACAGGGAGCTCTGGGGCCAACGTCCTGACTTTC. Filled out from reference TRBV19 and TRBJ2-6, the complete variable domain reads DGGITQSPKYLFRKEGQNVTLSCEQNLNHDAMYWYRQDPGQGLRLIYYSQIVNDFQKGDIAEGYSVSREKKESFPLTVTSAQKNPTAFYLCASSATGSSGANVLTFGAGSRLTVL.